The clone carrying this T cell receptor beta chain occurred many times. Its antigen is currently unknown. The data were taken from a study of neurological immune-mediated disorders. By 5'RACE with 10-nucleotide random UMIs, the cDNA was made. A single run covered 15-18 subjects with over 200 million TCR-beta sequences. TCRdb re-called the 5' RACE reads with MiXCR, one entry per CDR3 protein. The table includes about 120,000 distinct CDR3 sequences, about 3.2% detected once. Study observations and caveats: HTLV-1-associated myelopathy displayed the greatest TCR clonal expansion, and multiple sclerosis exhibited the smallest, lower than that of healthy controls.

Trimming stripped 4 bases from V and 8 bases from J, with 14 bases between. Germline CDR1 reads MNHEY; CDR2 reads SVGAGI. CDR3 length: 13 residues. This TCR derives from a woman aged 25 to 39 with multiple sclerosis. Sequencing input: PBMCs. V gene TRBV6-5 combines with J gene TRBJ1-1; D remains unclear. The DNA of the CDR3 is TGTGCCAGCAGTTCCGGTCCGGGCCCCGAAGCTTTCTTT. Translation: CASSSGPGPEAFF.